This T cell receptor beta chain was obtained from a study of post-analysis software for immune sequencing data. Study context: Secondary progressive, relapsing-remitting and progressive-relapsing multiple sclerosis were among the included disease courses.

V gave up 4 bases and J gave up 2 bases, with 20 bases separating them. This CDR3 has 17 residues. The germline gives CDR1 MNHEY, CDR2 SVGEGT. Study observations and caveats: Significantly decreased normalized Chao1 diversity was recorded for multiple sclerosis patients relative to controls. TRBV5-6, TRBV5-1 and TRBV20-1 were among five TRBV segments more frequent in patients than controls.

cDNA libraries of TCR beta carried unique molecular identifiers. TCRdb itself ran the PCR reads through MiXCR, one entry per CDR3 protein. The sample yields roughly 600,000 distinct CDR3 sequences, 40% to 50% seen once. A word on this clonotype: What it binds is unknown.

The chain couples TRBV6-2 or TRBV6-3 to TRBJ1-2, with a weak D call TRBD1 (5 bases). The receptor was derived from a girl between 10 and 17 years old with multiple sclerosis. The sample taken for sequencing was blood. CDR3 bases: TGTGCCAGCAGTTTAATTTCGGGACGATTATCGAACTATGGCTACACCTTC. Its protein product is CASSLISGRLSNYGYTF.